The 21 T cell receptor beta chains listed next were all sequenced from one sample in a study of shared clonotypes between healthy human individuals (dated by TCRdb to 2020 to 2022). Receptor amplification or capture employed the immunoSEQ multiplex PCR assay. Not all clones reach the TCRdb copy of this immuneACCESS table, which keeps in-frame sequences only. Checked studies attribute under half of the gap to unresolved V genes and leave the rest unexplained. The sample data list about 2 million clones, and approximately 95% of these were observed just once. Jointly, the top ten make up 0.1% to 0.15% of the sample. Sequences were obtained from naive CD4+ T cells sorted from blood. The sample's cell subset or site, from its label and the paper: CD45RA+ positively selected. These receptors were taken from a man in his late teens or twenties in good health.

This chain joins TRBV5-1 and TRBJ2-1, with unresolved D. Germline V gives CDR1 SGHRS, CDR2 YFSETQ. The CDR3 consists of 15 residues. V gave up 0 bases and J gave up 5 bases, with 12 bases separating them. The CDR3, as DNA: TGCGCCAGCAGCTTGGTGGGTAGGACCGACAATGAGCAGTTCTTC. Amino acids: CASSLVGRTDNEQFF.

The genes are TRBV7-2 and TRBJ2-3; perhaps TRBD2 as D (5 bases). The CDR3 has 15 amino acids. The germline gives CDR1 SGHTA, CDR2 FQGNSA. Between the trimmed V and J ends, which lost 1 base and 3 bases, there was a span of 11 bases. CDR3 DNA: TGTGCCAGCAGCTTAGTTGTAGCGTGGACAGATACGCAGTATTTT. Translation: CASSLVVAWTDTQYF.

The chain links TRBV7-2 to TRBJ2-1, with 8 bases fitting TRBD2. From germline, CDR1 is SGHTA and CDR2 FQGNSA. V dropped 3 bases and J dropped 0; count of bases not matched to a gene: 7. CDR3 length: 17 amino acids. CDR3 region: CASSFDVSGVSYNEQFF. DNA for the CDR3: TGTGCCAGCAGCTTTGACGTTAGCGGGGTCTCCTACAATGAGCAGTTCTTC.

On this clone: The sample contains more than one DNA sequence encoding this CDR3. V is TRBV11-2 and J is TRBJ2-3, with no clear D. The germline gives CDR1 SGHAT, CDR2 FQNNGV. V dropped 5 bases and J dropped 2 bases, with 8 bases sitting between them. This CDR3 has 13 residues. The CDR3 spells CASSPPNTDTQYF. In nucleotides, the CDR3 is TGTGCCAGCAGCCCCCCAAACACAGATACGCAGTATTTT.

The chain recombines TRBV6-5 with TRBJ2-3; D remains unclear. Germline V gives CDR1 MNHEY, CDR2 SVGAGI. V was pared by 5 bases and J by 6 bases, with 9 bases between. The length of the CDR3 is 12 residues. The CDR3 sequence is CASSDELDTQYF. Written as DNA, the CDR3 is TGTGCCAGCAGTGACGAATTGGATACGCAGTATTTT.

DNA for the CDR3: TGTGCCAGCAGTGAAGGGGCTACAGATACGCAGTATTTT. Its protein product is CASSEGATDTQYF. The chain carries TRBV6-1 and TRBJ2-3; D call uncertain. This CDR3 is built from 13 residues. Germline V gene data show CDR1 as MNHNS and CDR2 as SASEGT. The V gene lost 1 base and the J gene lost 3 bases, with 5 bases spanning the gap.

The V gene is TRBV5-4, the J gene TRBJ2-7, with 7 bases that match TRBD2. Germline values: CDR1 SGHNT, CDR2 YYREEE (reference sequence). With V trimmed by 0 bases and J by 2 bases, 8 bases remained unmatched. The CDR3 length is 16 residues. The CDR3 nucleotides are TGTGCCAGCAGCTTGGCCGAGCGGGGTCTACCCTACGAGCAGTACTTC. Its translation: CASSLAERGLPYEQYF. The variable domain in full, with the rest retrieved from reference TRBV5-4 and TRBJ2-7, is ETGVTQSPTHLIKTRGQQVTLRCSSQSGHNTVSWYQQALGQGPQFIFQYYREEENGRGNFPPRFSGLQFPNYSSELNVNALELDDSALYLCASSLAERGLPYEQYFGPGTRLTVT.

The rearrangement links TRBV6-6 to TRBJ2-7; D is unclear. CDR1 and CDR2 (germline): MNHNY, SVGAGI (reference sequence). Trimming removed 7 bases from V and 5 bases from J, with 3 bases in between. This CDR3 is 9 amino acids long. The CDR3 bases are TGTGCCAGCATTGACGAGCAGTACTTC. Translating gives CASIDEQYF.

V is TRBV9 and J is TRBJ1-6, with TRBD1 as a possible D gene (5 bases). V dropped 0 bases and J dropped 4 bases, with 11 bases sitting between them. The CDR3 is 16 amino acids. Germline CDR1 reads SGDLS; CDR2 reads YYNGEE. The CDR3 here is CASSVGGGPYNSPLHF. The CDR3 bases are TGTGCCAGCAGCGTAGGCGGGGGTCCGTATAATTCACCCCTCCACTTT.

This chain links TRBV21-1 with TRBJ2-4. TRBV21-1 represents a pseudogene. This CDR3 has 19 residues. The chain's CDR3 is CASSKWVSCPPGAKNIQYF. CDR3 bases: TGTGCCAGCAGCAAATGGGTATCGTGCCCCCCTGGAGCCAAAAACATTCAGTACTTC.

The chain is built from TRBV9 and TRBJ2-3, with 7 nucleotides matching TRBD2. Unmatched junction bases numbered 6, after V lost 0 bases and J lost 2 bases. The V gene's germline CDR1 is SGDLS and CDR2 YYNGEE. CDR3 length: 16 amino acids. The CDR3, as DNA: TGTGCCAGCAGCGTAGTTGCGGGGGTTACCACAGATACGCAGTATTTT. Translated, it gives CASSVVAGVTTDTQYF. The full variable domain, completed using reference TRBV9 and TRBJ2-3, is DSGVTQTPKHLITATGQRVTLRCSPRSGDLSVYWYQQSLDQGLQFLIQYYNGEERAKGNILERFSAQQFPDLHSELNLSSLELGDSALYFCASSVVAGVTTDTQYFGPGTRLTVL.

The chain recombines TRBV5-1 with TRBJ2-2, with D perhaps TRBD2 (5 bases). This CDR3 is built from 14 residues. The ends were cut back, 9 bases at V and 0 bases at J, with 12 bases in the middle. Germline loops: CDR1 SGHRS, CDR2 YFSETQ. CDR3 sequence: CATEGGANTGELFF. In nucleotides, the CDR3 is TGCGCCACCGAGGGTGGCGCGAACACCGGGGAGCTGTTTTTT.

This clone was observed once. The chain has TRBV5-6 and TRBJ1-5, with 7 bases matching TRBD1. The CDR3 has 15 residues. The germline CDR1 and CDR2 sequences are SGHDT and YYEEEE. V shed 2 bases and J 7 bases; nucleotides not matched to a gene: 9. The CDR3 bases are TGTGCCAGCAGCTTCCTTGGGACAGCTGGACAGCCCCAGCATTTT. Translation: CASSFLGTAGQPQHF.

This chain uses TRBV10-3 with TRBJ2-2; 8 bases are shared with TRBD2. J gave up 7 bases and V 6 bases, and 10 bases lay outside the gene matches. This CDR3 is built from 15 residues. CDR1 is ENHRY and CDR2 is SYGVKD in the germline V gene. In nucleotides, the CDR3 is TGTGCCATCAGCGCCGATCGCGGGAGGATCGGGGAGCTGTTTTTT. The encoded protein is CAISADRGRIGELFF.

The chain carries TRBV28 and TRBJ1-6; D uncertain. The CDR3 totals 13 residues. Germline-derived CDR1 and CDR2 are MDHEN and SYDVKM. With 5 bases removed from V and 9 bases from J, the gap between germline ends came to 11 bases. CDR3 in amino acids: CASSPHGSSPLHF. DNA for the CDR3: TGTGCCAGCAGTCCCCACGGGTCTTCACCCCTCCACTTT.

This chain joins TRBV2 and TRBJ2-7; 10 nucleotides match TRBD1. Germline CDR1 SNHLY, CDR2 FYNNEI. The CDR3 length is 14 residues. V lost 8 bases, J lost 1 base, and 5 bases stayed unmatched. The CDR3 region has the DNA TGTGCCAGCGGAGGGGGACAGGGGTCCTACGAGCAGTACTTC. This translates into CASGGGQGSYEQYF.

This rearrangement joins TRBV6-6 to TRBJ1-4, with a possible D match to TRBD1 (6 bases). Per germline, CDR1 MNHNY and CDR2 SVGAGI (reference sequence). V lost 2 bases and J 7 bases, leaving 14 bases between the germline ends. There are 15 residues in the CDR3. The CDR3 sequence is CASSYLDSTVEKLFF. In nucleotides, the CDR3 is TGTGCCAGCAGTTACCTGGACAGCACCGTTGAAAAACTGTTTTTT.

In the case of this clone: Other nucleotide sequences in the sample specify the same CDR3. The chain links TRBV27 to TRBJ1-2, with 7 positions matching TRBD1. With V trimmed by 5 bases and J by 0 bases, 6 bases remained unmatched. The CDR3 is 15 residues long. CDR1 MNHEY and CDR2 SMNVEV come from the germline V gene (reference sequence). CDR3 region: CASSPRTGANYGYTF. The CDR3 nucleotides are TGTGCCAGCAGTCCAAGGACAGGAGCTAACTATGGCTACACCTTC.

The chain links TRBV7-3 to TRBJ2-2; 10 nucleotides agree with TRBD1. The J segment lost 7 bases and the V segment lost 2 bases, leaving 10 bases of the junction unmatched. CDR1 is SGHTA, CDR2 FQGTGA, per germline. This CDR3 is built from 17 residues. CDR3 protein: CASSLSRQGAFGGELFF. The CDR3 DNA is TGTGCCAGCAGCTTATCCCGACAGGGGGCGTTCGGCGGGGAGCTGTTTTTT.

The CDR3 DNA follows: TGTGCCAGCAGCCAGCAACCCTACAATGAGCAGTTCTTC. It codes for CASSQQPYNEQFF. This rearrangement joins TRBV9 to TRBJ2-1; D call uncertain. The ends were cut back, 4 bases at V and 2 bases at J, with 7 bases in the middle. Germline V gives CDR1 SGDLS, CDR2 YYNGEE. The CDR3 has 13 amino acids.

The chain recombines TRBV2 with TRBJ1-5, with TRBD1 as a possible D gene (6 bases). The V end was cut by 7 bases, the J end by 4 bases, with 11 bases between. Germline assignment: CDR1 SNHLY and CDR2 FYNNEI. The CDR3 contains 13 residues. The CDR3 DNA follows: TGTGCCAGCATGGGGGCTGGGAATCAGCCCCAGCATTTT. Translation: CASMGAGNQPQHF.